The rows below give T cell receptor beta chains drawn from one sample of a study of blood T cell repertoires in COVID-19. The data were produced by immunoSEQ multiplex PCR, yet TCRdb's version contains in-frame clones alone and is incomplete. The data show some 310,000 clones, with about nine tenths seen just once and 1% held by the top ten. The sequenced material came from peripheral blood. The source is a man aged 50-59 years with active or convalescent COVID-19. Both conserved end residues are part of each CDR3. Each record gives: D gene, clone size, J gene, V gene, CDR3 DNA, CDR3 protein. The D gene is left open where the match is weak. Where a row states a size, it is once, few, many or the class of an expanded clone; other rows omit it.

D gene: NA; clone size: NA; J gene: TRBJ1-3; V gene: TRBV9; CDR3 DNA: TGTGCCAGCAGCGTAGACAGCTCTGGAAACACCATATATTTT; CDR3 protein: CASSVDSSGNTIYF
D gene: NA; clone size: many; J gene: TRBJ1-2; V gene: TRBV7-2; CDR3 DNA: TGTGCCAGCAGCTCCATTCAGGGCCGGGATGGCTACACCTTC; CDR3 protein: CASSSIQGRDGYTF
D gene: NA; clone size: NA; J gene: TRBJ1-4; V gene: TRBV4-1; CDR3 DNA: TGCGCCAGCAGCCTCCGAAACGGGGGGCGCCTGATTGCTGATCTGTTTTTT; CDR3 protein: CASSLRNGGRLIADLFF
D gene: NA; clone size: NA; J gene: TRBJ1-3; V gene: TRBV7-3; CDR3 DNA: TGTGCCAGCAGCTTTGACGGAGGGGACACCATATATTTT; CDR3 protein: CASSFDGGDTIYF
D gene: NA; clone size: once; J gene: TRBJ2-3; V gene: TRBV7-3; CDR3 DNA: TGTGCCAGCAGCTTAAGCGCAGATACGCAGTATTTT; CDR3 protein: CASSLSADTQYF
D gene: NA; clone size: few; J gene: TRBJ1-6; V gene: TRBV10-1; CDR3 DNA: TGCGCCAGCAGTCCAAGTTCGGATTCACCCCTCCACTTT; CDR3 protein: CASSPSSDSPLHF
D gene: NA; clone size: once; J gene: TRBJ1-6; V gene: TRBV5-5; CDR3 DNA: TGTGCCAGCAGCTTCCGTTCGGAGGAGGGTTCACCCCTCCACTTT; CDR3 protein: CASSFRSEEGSPLHF
D gene: TRBD2; clone size: NA; J gene: TRBJ2-3; V gene: TRBV10-3; CDR3 DNA: TGTGCCATCAGTGAATCGGGAGGGAGGACAGATACGCAGTATTTT; CDR3 protein: CAISESGGRTDTQYF
D gene: NA; clone size: NA; J gene: TRBJ1-1; V gene: TRBV3-1/TRBV3-2; CDR3 DNA: TGTGCCAGCAGCCCGAGTGACAAGTTGAACACTGAAGCTTTCTTT; CDR3 protein: CASSPSDKLNTEAFF
D gene: NA; clone size: NA; J gene: TRBJ2-1; V gene: TRBV7-2; CDR3 DNA: TGTGCCAGCAGCTCCCTTACAGGGAAAAAAGGCAATGAGCAGTTCTTC; CDR3 protein: CASSSLTGKKGNEQFF
D gene: NA; clone size: NA; J gene: TRBJ1-1; V gene: TRBV28; CDR3 DNA: TGTGCCAGCAGTTCCGGGGGAACCACTGAAGCTTTCTTT; CDR3 protein: CASSSGGTTEAFF
D gene: TRBD1; clone size: NA; J gene: TRBJ1-2; V gene: TRBV11-2; CDR3 DNA: TGTGCCAGCAGCTTAGCCGGGACAGGGATTAACTATGGCTACACCTTC; CDR3 protein: CASSLAGTGINYGYTF
D gene: NA; clone size: NA; J gene: TRBJ1-5; V gene: TRBV2; CDR3 DNA: TGTGCCAGCAGTCCGGGGTGGGGCAATCAGCCCCAGCATTTT; CDR3 protein: CASSPGWGNQPQHF
D gene: NA; clone size: once; J gene: TRBJ2-2; V gene: TRBV19; CDR3 DNA: TGTGCCAGCTCAGTTGTCACCGGGGAGCTGTTTTTT; CDR3 protein: CASSVVTGELFF
D gene: TRBD1; clone size: NA; J gene: TRBJ1-1; V gene: TRBV18; CDR3 DNA: TGTGCCAGCTCGCGGGCCGGGACAGGGGGCACTGAAGCTTTCTTT; CDR3 protein: CASSRAGTGGTEAFF
D gene: TRBD1; clone size: NA; J gene: TRBJ2-7; V gene: TRBV28; CDR3 DNA: TGTGCCGCCAGTGGGGCAGGGGGCGAGCAGTACTTC; CDR3 protein: CAASGAGGEQYF
D gene: TRBD2; clone size: NA; J gene: TRBJ2-4; V gene: TRBV28; CDR3 DNA: TGTGCCAGCAGCTCCCCTAGCGGGGGGCCCGAGTCCAAAAACATTCAGTACTTC; CDR3 protein: CASSSPSGGPESKNIQYF
D gene: NA; clone size: NA; J gene: TRBJ2-3; V gene: TRBV7-2; CDR3 DNA: TGTGCCAGCAGCTTGGGGGGGGGCAAGGCAGATACGCAGTATTTT; CDR3 protein: CASSLGGGKADTQYF
D gene: NA; clone size: NA; J gene: TRBJ2-4; V gene: TRBV6-1; CDR3 DNA: TGTGCCAGCAGTGACGGGGGGCTCGGCAAAAACATTCAGTACTTC; CDR3 protein: CASSDGGLGKNIQYF
D gene: TRBD1; clone size: NA; J gene: TRBJ1-2; V gene: TRBV12-3/TRBV12-4; CDR3 DNA: TGTGCCAGCACCCTGACAGGGCATGGCTACACCTTC; CDR3 protein: CASTLTGHGYTF
D gene: NA; clone size: NA; J gene: TRBJ1-3; V gene: TRBV30; CDR3 DNA: TGTGCCTGGAGTAGGGGATTCGGAAACACCATATATTTT; CDR3 protein: CAWSRGFGNTIYF
D gene: TRBD1; clone size: many; J gene: TRBJ2-7; V gene: TRBV5-1; CDR3 DNA: TGCGCCAGCAGCTTCCGGACAGGGGTGGGCGAGCAGTACTTC; CDR3 protein: CASSFRTGVGEQYF
D gene: TRBD1; clone size: few; J gene: TRBJ1-2; V gene: TRBV27; CDR3 DNA: TGTGCCAGCAGGACAGGGTGGGGGCTCTATGGCTACACCTTC; CDR3 protein: CASRTGWGLYGYTF
D gene: TRBD2; clone size: NA; J gene: TRBJ2-3; V gene: TRBV5-8; CDR3 DNA: TGTGCCAGCAGCTTGGTCCTAGCGGGGCCCTTAGATACGCAGTATTTT; CDR3 protein: CASSLVLAGPLDTQYF
D gene: NA; clone size: once; J gene: TRBJ2-2; V gene: TRBV10-3; CDR3 DNA: TGTGCCATCAGTAGACAGCCCGCGAACACCGGGGAGCTGTTTTTT; CDR3 protein: CAISRQPANTGELFF
D gene: TRBD1; clone size: few; J gene: TRBJ1-5; V gene: TRBV19; CDR3 DNA: TGTGCCAGTAGTAGGACAGGAATTAGCAATCAGCCCCAGCATTTT; CDR3 protein: CASSRTGISNQPQHF
D gene: NA; clone size: NA; J gene: TRBJ2-3; V gene: TRBV28; CDR3 DNA: TGTGCCAGCAGTTTGGCTACAGGGCAACATACGCAGTATTTT; CDR3 protein: CASSLATGQHTQYF